There are a few counts of the clone carrying this TCR beta chain. Antigen unknown. This specimen comes from a study of identical twins. Study observations and caveats: With beta out-of-frame sequences, excess sharing by twins was weaker. Model-predicted out-of-frame TCR alpha sharing fell below observed values in monozygotic twins.

A template switching step contributed a universal primer site, while unique molecular identifiers were present in the cDNA. Using its own MiXCR run on the 5' RACE reads, TCRdb lists one record per CDR3 protein. The sample contains over 550,000 distinct CDR3 sequences, about 7.1% of which appear only once. The length of the CDR3 is 16 residues. With 5 bases clipped from V and 9 bases from J, the junction kept 11 bases outside the gene matches. Germline-derived CDR1 and CDR2 are MGHRA and YSYEKL. These same records also appear under a second study, on yellow fever vaccine responses in identical twins.

V gene TRBV4-1 combines with J gene TRBJ1-6, with TRBD1 matching over 9 bases. Sequences were obtained from PBMCs. The source is a woman between 18 and 29 years old in good health. CDR3 bases: TGCGCCAGCAGCAATCACGGACAGGGGCTGGGTTCACCCCTCCACTTT. It encodes CASSNHGQGLGSPLHF.